These 24 T cell receptor beta chains came from one sample sequenced in a study of T-cell reconstitution after alpha-beta-depleted transplantation in children listed by TCRdb under 2016. The library relied on PCR. Sequencing used an Illumina HiSeq 2500. TCR library preparation used molecular barcoding, with unique molecular identifiers applied to normalize quantification of the TCRbeta repertoire. TCRdb reprocessing: public reads trimmed at Q25 with fastp, clones called with MiXCR, in-frame beta chains kept. Identical CDR3 protein sequences are pooled into one entry, listed with their most common genes and DNA. The sample yields 700,000 to 950,000 distinct CDR3 sequences; roughly 15% were counted once. The ten top clones hold approximately 4.5% of the sample. In light of the paper, this sample's treatment or condition label describes: allogeneic hematopoietic cell transplantation with graft depleted of TCRalphabeta T cells and CD19 B cells.

The input for sequencing was PBMCs, mostly from graft donor cells, taken 360 days after TCRalphabeta/CD19-depleted stem cell transplant. These TCRs come from a male patient younger than 18 who had a stem cell transplant for acute lymphoblastic leukemia, so the T cells may come from the graft donor.

This clonotype was recorded at least ten times. This chain uses TRBV5-1 with TRBJ1-1; D unclear. This CDR3 is 13 amino acids long. Trimming shortened V by 4 bases and J by 5 bases, and 12 bases separated the two germline ends. Germline loops: CDR1 SGHRS, CDR2 YFSETQ. The CDR3 DNA reads as TGCGCCAGCAGCAGTATTACGGGAACTGAAGCTTTCTTT. Its translation is CASSSITGTEAFF.

The V and J genes are TRBV5-1 and TRBJ2-2; D not resolved. V was shortened by 4 bases and J by 6 bases, with 10 bases between the two germline ends. CDR3 length: 13 residues. CDR1 SGHRS and CDR2 YFSETQ come from the germline V gene. This CDR3 reads CASSAWASGELFF. The CDR3 DNA sequence: TGCGCCAGCAGCGCGTGGGCTTCCGGGGAGCTGTTTTTT. Full variable domain (missing parts from reference TRBV5-1 and TRBJ2-2): KAGVTQTPRYLIKTRGQQVTLSCSPISGHRSVSWYQQTPGQGLQFLFEYFSETQRNKGNFPGRFSGRQFSNSRSEMNVSTLELGDSALYLCASSAWASGELFFGEGSRLTVL.

This clonotype was seen many times. This chain connects TRBV5-1 to TRBJ2-1; 10 bases map to TRBD2. CDR3 length equals 15 residues. Germline CDR1 reads SGHRS; CDR2 reads YFSETQ. Germline trimming cut 2 bases from V and 7 bases from J; bases unmatched to any gene: 6. This chain's CDR3 is CASSFLGTSENEQFF. The DNA of the CDR3 is TGCGCCAGCAGCTTCCTGGGGACTAGCGAGAATGAGCAGTTCTTC.

The chain recombines TRBV7-8 with TRBJ2-7; no reliable D call. The CDR3 consists of 16 residues. Germline values: CDR1 SGHVS, CDR2 FQNEAQ. Trimming took off 0 bases at V and 0 bases at J, with 12 bases between the two ends. The CDR3 loop reads CASSLAQIKRSYEQYF. In DNA form, the CDR3 reads TGTGCCAGCAGCTTAGCGCAAATAAAACGCTCCTACGAGCAGTACTTC.

CDR3 in amino acids: CASNYPGSISEAFF. CDR3 sequence (DNA): TGCGCCAGCAATTACCCAGGCAGCATCAGTGAAGCTTTCTTT. The gene calls are TRBV4-1 and TRBJ1-1; no reliable D call. Germline V gene sequence: CDR1 MGHRA, CDR2 YSYEKL. The CDR3 extends over 14 amino acids. The V and J ends lost 7 bases and 7 bases respectively, with 19 bases between them.

This clonotype was counted a single time. The chain uses TRBV24-1 and TRBJ1-1; possible D gene TRBD1, 6 bases. The CDR3 is made up of 15 amino acids. Trimming pared 3 bases from V and 5 bases from J, leaving 15 bases between. Germline loops: CDR1 KGHDR, CDR2 SFDVKD. The CDR3 DNA reads TGTGCCACCAGTGATCCCCGGATGACAGGTACTGAAGCTTTCTTT. The encoded protein is CATSDPRMTGTEAFF.

In this sample, this clonotype turned up a few times. The chain couples TRBV29-1 to TRBJ2-5; 8 bases line up with TRBD1. Germline V gene data show CDR1 as SQVTM and CDR2 as ANQGSEA. The CDR3 is 15 amino acids. V lost 2 bases to trimming and J lost 4 bases; unmatched junction nucleotides: 9. CDR3 sequence (DNA): TGCAGCGTTGAAAGGGTGGCAGGGGGCCGAGAGACCCAGTACTTC. Amino acids: CSVERVAGGRETQYF.

The gene calls are TRBV7-2 and TRBJ2-1, with unresolved D. There are 14 residues in the CDR3. Trimming stripped 1 base from V and 1 base from J, with 5 bases between. The germline gives CDR1 SGHTA, CDR2 FQGNSA. The DNA of the CDR3 is TGTGCCAGCAGCTTAGAGATTTCCTACAATGAGCAGTTCTTC. Translating gives CASSLEISYNEQFF.

V gene TRBV29-1 combines with J gene TRBJ2-7; D assignment may be TRBD1 or TRBD2 (6 bases each). The CDR3 is made up of 13 amino acids. The germline gives CDR1 SQVTM, CDR2 ANQGSEA. Trimming took off 7 bases at V and 1 base at J, with 14 bases between the two ends. CDR3 nucleotide sequence: TGCAGCGCCGGGGGCCCACCTTCCTACGAGCAGTACTTC. Translation: CSAGGPPSYEQYF.

This clonotype was observed a handful of times. As DNA, the CDR3 is TGCGCCAGCAGCGAGTTACAGGGTAGGTTCCTCTACGAGCAGTACTTC. This sequence encodes CASSELQGRFLYEQYF. This rearrangement joins TRBV5-1 to TRBJ2-7; the D gene is possibly TRBD1 (6 bases). The CDR3 extends over 16 amino acids. V was cut by 4 bases and J by 3 bases, with 20 bases left in between. The germline gives CDR1 SGHRS, CDR2 YFSETQ.

V gene TRBV20-1 combines with J gene TRBJ2-1; D possibly uses TRBD1 or TRBD2 (5 bases each). The V and J ends lost 6 bases and 1 base respectively, with 16 bases between them. The germline CDR1 and CDR2 sequences are DFQATT and SNEGSKA (reference sequence). This CDR3 comprises 15 residues. CDR3 DNA: TGCAGTGCCCCTCCCGAGGGGATTTCCTACAATGAGCAGTTCTTC. Translation gives CSAPPEGISYNEQFF.

This clonotype has only a few counts. V gene TRBV4-2 combines with J gene TRBJ2-7; D remains unclear. The V and J ends lost 0 bases and 2 bases respectively, with 11 bases between them. Germline assignment: CDR1 LGHNA and CDR2 YNFKEQ. This CDR3 has 15 amino acids. Here the CDR3 reads CASSQEPMTTYEQYF. The DNA for the CDR3 is TGTGCCAGCAGCCAAGAACCAATGACCACCTACGAGCAGTACTTC.

The table lists this clonotype with a few counts. The V gene is TRBV6-5, the J gene TRBJ2-3; 10 positions agree with TRBD2. Trimming cost V 1 base and J 4 bases; bases outside gene matches: 14. CDR1 is MNHEY and CDR2 is SVGAGI in the germline V gene. This CDR3 is 19 amino acids long. CDR3 region: CASSYFRPRPSGRSDTQYF. Written as DNA, the CDR3 is TGTGCCAGCAGTTACTTCCGCCCCCGTCCTAGCGGGAGATCAGATACGCAGTATTTT.

The chain couples TRBV24-1 to TRBJ2-3; 8 nucleotides align to TRBD1. The CDR3 runs 14 residues. The V gene end was trimmed by 4 bases and the J gene end by 5 bases; junction bases not matched to a gene: 4. Germline CDR1 and CDR2: KGHDR and SFDVKD. CDR3 sequence (DNA): TGTGCCACCAGTGAATTACAGGGGGTAGATACGCAGTATTTT. As protein: CATSELQGVDTQYF.

This clonotype has only a few counts. V is TRBV7-2 and J is TRBJ1-3, with D possibly matching TRBD1 (5 bases). CDR3 size: 15 residues. The ends were cut back, 3 bases at V and 2 bases at J, with 11 bases in the middle. CDR1 is SGHTA, CDR2 FQGNSA, per germline. For the CDR3, the DNA is TGTGCCAGCAGCTTGTCCAGGGTTCCTGGAAACACCATATATTTT. Protein product: CASSLSRVPGNTIYF.

This clonotype was counted at least ten times. The chain combines TRBV12-3 or TRBV12-4 with TRBJ2-2, with D maybe TRBD2 (6 bases). Trimming took 3 bases from V and 6 from J, leaving 8 bases between them. This CDR3 is 13 amino acids long. Here the CDR3 reads CASSLGGPGELFF. In DNA, the CDR3 is TGTGCCAGCAGTTTGGGAGGCCCCGGGGAGCTGTTTTTT.

Concerning this clonotype itself: With a much larger clone just one base away, this may be a read error. The genes are TRBV5-1 and TRBJ2-2, with TRBD1 matching over 8 bases. V gave up 0 bases and J gave up 3 bases; unmatched junction bases: 4. The CDR3 covers 16 residues. Germline V lookup: CDR1 SGHRS, CDR2 YFSETQ. DNA for the CDR3: TGCGCCAGCAGCTTGGCAGGGGGCATCGACACCGGGGAGCTGTTTTTT. It codes for CASSLAGGIDTGELFF. Variable domain in full (rest from reference TRBV5-1 and TRBJ2-2): KAGVTQTPRYLIKTRGQQVTLSCSPISGHRSVSWYQQTPGQGLQFLFEYFSETQRNKGNFPGRFSGRQFSNSRSEMNVSTLELGDSALYLCASSLAGGIDTGELFFGEGSRLTVL.

This clonotype occurred a few times. A clone one base away is much larger, so this may be a read error. V and J are TRBV15 and TRBJ2-7; no definite D call. CDR1 is LNHNV and CDR2 is YYDKDF in the germline V gene (reference sequence). The ends were cut back, 0 bases at V and 0 bases at J, with 6 bases in the middle. The CDR3 sequence is 14 residues long. As DNA, the CDR3 is TGTGCCACCAGCAGAGATCATGGCTCCTACGAGCAGTACTTC. Protein: CATSRDHGSYEQYF.

There are a few counts of this clonotype. The rearrangement joins TRBV2 to TRBJ2-7; 8 bases match TRBD1. The length of the CDR3 is 17 residues. The germline V gene encodes CDR1 SNHLY and CDR2 FYNNEI. V lost 2 bases, J lost 4 bases, and 13 bases stayed unmatched. CDR3 amino acids: CASSEIEETGASYEQYF. The CDR3 region has the DNA TGTGCCAGCAGTGAAATAGAGGAGACAGGGGCCTCGTACGAGCAGTACTTC. Filled out from reference TRBV2 and TRBJ2-7, the complete variable domain reads EPEVTQTPSHQVTQMGQEVILRCVPISNHLYFYWYRQILGQKVEFLVSFYNNEISEKSEIFDDQFSVERPDGSNFTLKIRSTKLEDSAMYFCASSEIEETGASYEQYFGPGTRLTVT.

This clonotype turned up a few times. J is TRBJ2-3 and V is TRBV11-2, with 10 bases aligning to TRBD2. The V gene's germline CDR1 is SGHAT and CDR2 FQNNGV. Trimming removed 2 bases from V and 1 base from J; junction bases left unmatched: 3. The CDR3 is made up of 16 amino acids. The CDR3 sequence: CASSLQAGGGTDTQYF. The CDR3 DNA is TGTGCCAGCAGCTTACAAGCGGGAGGGGGCACAGATACGCAGTATTTT. Together with reference TRBV11-2 and TRBJ2-3, the CDR3 gives the full variable domain: EAGVAQSPRYKIIEKRQSVAFWCNPISGHATLYWYQQILGQGPKLLIQFQNNGVVDDSQLPKDRFSAERLKGVDSTLKIQPAKLEDSAVYLCASSLQAGGGTDTQYFGPGTRLTVL.

The V gene is TRBV4-1, the J gene TRBJ1-2; TRBD1 aligns across 7 bases. V lost 4 bases, J lost 4 bases, and 3 bases stayed unmatched. There are 13 residues in the CDR3. CDR1 is MGHRA and CDR2 is YSYEKL in the germline V gene. Here the CDR3 reads CASSPTGSYGYTF. For the CDR3, the DNA is TGCGCCAGCAGCCCGACAGGGAGCTATGGCTACACCTTC.

This clonotype has only a few counts. This chain uses TRBV10-2 with TRBJ1-5, with a weak D call TRBD1 (5 bases). The V end lost 3 bases, the J end lost 0 bases, and 15 bases lay between the germline ends. The CDR3 runs 17 residues. The germline CDR1 and CDR2 sequences are WSHSY and SAAADI. The CDR3 sequence: CASSEGFGGSSNQPQHF. CDR3 DNA sequence: TGCGCCAGCAGTGAAGGGTTTGGGGGTTCTAGCAATCAGCCCCAGCATTTT.

V usage is TRBV5-5 and J usage is TRBJ2-1; the D gene is possibly TRBD2 (6 bases). Trimming pared 4 bases from V and 4 bases from J, leaving 15 bases between. Germline CDR1 reads SGHKS; CDR2 reads YYEKEE (reference sequence). This CDR3 region has 15 residues. The CDR3 protein is CASSGRGMRYNEQFF. CDR3 bases: TGTGCCAGCAGCGGTCGGGGGATGAGGTACAATGAGCAGTTCTTC.

This clonotype has ten or more counts. The chain is built from TRBV28 and TRBJ2-1; 8 bases match TRBD2. V lost 6 bases and J lost 6; bases outside the gene matches: 13. Germline V gene lookup returns CDR1 MDHEN and CDR2 SYDVKM. The CDR3 has 16 residues. The DNA for the CDR3 is TGTGCCAGCAGCCCCCAATTAGCGGGAAGTTTCAATGAGCAGTTCTTC. Translating gives CASSPQLAGSFNEQFF.